This TCR beta chain was sequenced in a study of T-cell memory formation after mild COVID-19. Study-wide points: CD8+ contracting clones occupied EMRA, while CD4+ ones occupied mainly CM and EM. Certain responding clones were present in pre-infection memory, suggesting participation of cross-reactive memory. Later expanders leaned toward CD4+, whereas clones contracting from day 15 to 85 were balanced CD4/CD8.

This clonotype has just a few counts. The target antigen is unknown. It was 5'RACE with constant-segment primers that produced the TCR alpha and TCR beta cDNA libraries, which carried sample barcodes and UMIs. TCRdb re-called the 5' RACE reads with MiXCR, one entry per CDR3 protein. Among under 300,000 distinct CDR3 sequences, about 17% were seen once, and the ten largest hold 3.5%. The CDR3 consists of 13 residues. Germline assignment: CDR1 MNHEY and CDR2 SVGAGI. Trimming pared 7 bases from V and 5 bases from J, leaving 14 bases between. The receptor was derived from a man between 18 and 35 years old who had mild COVID-19 (a few samples of this study predate the infection). Cell type and time point are not known. The chain has TRBV6-5 and TRBJ1-1; no clear D gene. The specimen sequenced was PBMCs or a T cell subset sorted from them (not recorded which). The CDR3 reads CASTSGVRTEAFF. CDR3 nucleotide sequence: TGTGCCAGCACCTCCGGGGTACGGACTGAAGCTTTCTTT.